This entry lists 21 T cell receptor beta chains sequenced from one sample in a study of T cell responses to AZD1222 COVID-19 vaccine. Profiled with immunoSEQ multiplex PCR; TCRdb holds only in-frame clones, not every one. This table has 100,000 to 140,000 clones, roughly nine tenths appearing once. Sequencing used peripheral blood, obtained on day 0 of AZD1222 vaccination. These receptor sequences come from an adult in good health.

The CDR3 DNA is TGTGCCAGCTCACCGGGGCAGACGGGCGAGCAGTTCTTC. This gives the protein CASSPGQTGEQFF. This chain links TRBV18 with TRBJ2-1; possibly TRBD1 for D (5 bases). V was shortened by 3 bases and J by 10 bases, with 13 bases between the two germline ends. The CDR3 has 13 residues. CDR1 is KGHSH and CDR2 is LQKENI in the germline V gene. Full variable domain (missing parts from reference TRBV18 and TRBJ2-1): NAGVMQNPRHLVRRRGQEARLRCSPMKGHSHVYWYRQLPEEGLKFMVYLQKENIIDESGMPKERFSAEFPKEGPSILRIQQVVRGDSAAYFCASSPGQTGEQFFGPGTRLTVL.

This chain connects TRBV21-1 to TRBJ1-2. TRBV21-1 is given as a pseudogene. The CDR3 loop spans 11 amino acids. As DNA, the CDR3 is TGTGCCAGCAGCAAAGCTCACCGCTACACCTTC. It yields the protein CASSKAHRYTF.

The V and J genes are TRBV7-2 and TRBJ1-5; D perhaps matches TRBD1 (5 bases). V lost 3 bases and J 11 bases, leaving 20 bases between the germline ends. From germline, CDR1 is SGHTA and CDR2 FQGNSA. CDR3 length equals 15 residues. The CDR3 loop reads CASSFVVGAFETQHF. The CDR3 nucleotides read TGTGCCAGCAGCTTCGTGGTCGGGGCTTTTGAGACCCAGCATTTT.

The chain carries TRBV2 and TRBJ2-1, with TRBD2 identical over 8 bases. V lost 5 bases and J lost 0; bases outside the gene matches: 3. Germline CDR1 SNHLY, CDR2 FYNNEI. The length of the CDR3 is 15 residues. The CDR3 is CASSTSGSSYNEQFF. In DNA, the CDR3 is TGTGCCAGCAGTACTAGCGGTAGCTCCTACAATGAGCAGTTCTTC.

V is TRBV7-9 and J is TRBJ2-4, with D perhaps matching TRBD2 (5 bases). Trimming pared 5 bases from V and 11 bases from J, leaving 22 bases between. CDR3 length: 15 amino acids. Germline V gene data show CDR1 as SEHNR and CDR2 as FQNEAQ (reference sequence). CDR3 sequence: CASSPLGPFLGVQYF. For the CDR3, the DNA is TGTGCCAGCAGCCCCCTCGGGCCTTTTCTGGGAGTTCAGTACTTC.

The rearrangement uses TRBV7-3 and TRBJ2-3; 10 bases are shared with TRBD1. There are 16 residues in the CDR3. The germline CDR1 and CDR2 sequences are SGHTA and FQGTGA. V shed 5 bases, J shed 4 bases, and the junction held 9 bases outside the gene matches. The CDR3 DNA reads as TGTGCCAGCAGCCTCAACCGGGACAGGGGTCCAGATACGCAGTATTTT. It yields the protein CASSLNRDRGPDTQYF.

This sequence joins TRBV18 and TRBJ1-1; D remains ambiguous. The V gene lost 4 bases and the J gene lost 1 base, with 7 bases spanning the gap. The CDR3 is 13 amino acids. The germline V gene has CDR1 KGHSH and CDR2 LQKENI. CDR3 coding DNA: TGTGCCAGCTCACGTGAGGAGAACACTGAAGCTTTCTTT. Translation: CASSREENTEAFF.

The V gene is TRBV5-4, the J gene TRBJ2-1; 8 bases agree with TRBD1. With V trimmed by 2 bases and J by 0 bases, 1 base remained unmatched. This CDR3 spans 15 amino acids. The V gene's germline CDR1 is SGHNT and CDR2 YYREEE (reference sequence). The CDR3 DNA reads TGTGCCAGCAGCTTAGGGACAGGCTCCTACAATGAGCAGTTCTTC. Its translation: CASSLGTGSYNEQFF.

This clone was detected many times. V is TRBV19 and J is TRBJ1-2; 8 bases match TRBD1. Per the germline V gene, CDR1 is LNHDA and CDR2 is SQIVND (reference sequence). The CDR3 is made up of 15 amino acids. Trimming took 4 bases from V and 2 from J; bases not matched to a gene: 6. The chain's CDR3 is CASSTGTGVNYGYTF. In nucleotides, the CDR3 is TGTGCCAGTAGTACCGGGACAGGTGTAAACTATGGCTACACCTTC.

The V and J genes are TRBV3-1 (or the pseudogene TRBV3-2) and TRBJ1-2, with D possibly TRBD1 on 5 matching bases. Trimming left V 3 bases short and J 5 bases short, with 13 bases between. Per germline, CDR1 LGHDT and CDR2 YNNKEL (reference sequence). The CDR3 length is 14 residues. CDR3 DNA: TGTGCCAGCAGCCAGGGACGGCGAATTTATGGCTACACCTTC. Amino acid sequence: CASSQGRRIYGYTF.

The genes are TRBV10-3 and TRBJ1-1, with 7 bases that match TRBD1. The germline gives CDR1 ENHRY, CDR2 SYGVKD. This CDR3 region has 13 residues. The V and J ends lost 6 bases and 1 base, in that order; junction bases with no gene match: 2. CDR3 nucleotides: TGTGCCATCAGGGGACAGACGAACACTGAAGCTTTCTTT. This codes for CAIRGQTNTEAFF.

The genes are TRBV7-2 and TRBJ1-3, with D unclear. Germline CDR1 and CDR2: SGHTA and FQGNSA. This CDR3 has 18 amino acids. The V and J ends lost 2 bases and 0 bases respectively, with 17 bases between them. CDR3 sequence: CASSLRWREVSSGNTIYF. Here the CDR3 DNA reads TGTGCCAGCAGCTTAAGGTGGAGGGAGGTCAGCTCTGGAAACACCATATATTTT.

This chain joins TRBV7-2 and TRBJ1-2; 7 bases are shared with TRBD1. Germline CDR1 reads SGHTA; CDR2 reads FQGNSA. V shed 1 base, J shed 6 bases, and the junction held 11 bases outside the gene matches. The CDR3 extends over 16 amino acids. The CDR3 region has the DNA TGTGCCAGCAGCTTAGATAGAAGGACAGGTCAAGATGGCTACACCTTC. Its translation: CASSLDRRTGQDGYTF.

This chain links TRBV9 with TRBJ1-1, with D maybe TRBD1 (6 bases). The CDR3 is 17 residues long. Germline assignment: CDR1 SGDLS and CDR2 YYNGEE. Trimming left V 3 bases short and J 0 bases short, with 18 bases between. CDR3: CASSGTAPGRMNTEAFF. CDR3 nucleotide sequence: TGTGCCAGCAGCGGGACAGCCCCGGGCAGGATGAACACTGAAGCTTTCTTT.

The V and J genes are TRBV11-2 and TRBJ2-2; D is unresolved. In germline, CDR1 is SGHAT, CDR2 FQNNGV. V was clipped by 2 bases and J by 0 bases, with 10 bases between them. The CDR3 covers 16 residues. The CDR3 DNA sequence: TGTGCCAGCAGCTTATTCTTTTCGGCGAACACCGGGGAGCTGTTTTTT. Translation gives CASSLFFSANTGELFF.

The CDR3 region is CASSLRNRGCGNQPQHF. CDR3 bases: TGTGCCAGCAGTTTACGGAACAGGGGGTGTGGGAATCAGCCCCAGCATTTT. V is TRBV27 and J is TRBJ1-5, with 8 bases fitting TRBD1. With V trimmed by 2 bases and J by 4 bases, 10 bases remained unmatched. Looked up from germline, CDR1 is MNHEY and CDR2 is SMNVEV (reference sequence). This CDR3 has 17 residues.

The chain couples TRBV10-3 to TRBJ2-3; 10 bases agree with TRBD2. The germline gives CDR1 ENHRY, CDR2 SYGVKD. After removal of 4 bases from V and 0 bases from J, the junction contained 10 bases not matched to a gene. The CDR3 has 18 residues. CDR3 loop: CAISGPRTGLASTDTQYF. For the CDR3, the DNA is TGTGCCATCAGTGGGCCCCGTACGGGACTAGCGAGCACAGATACGCAGTATTTT.

This clone was seen once. The chain carries TRBV7-9 and TRBJ1-1; TRBD1 is a possible D gene (5 bases). The length of the CDR3 is 14 residues. Trimming stripped 1 base from V and 8 bases from J, with 14 bases between. Germline lookup yields CDR1 SEHNR and CDR2 FQNEAQ (reference sequence). CDR3 sequence reads: CASSLGGGKREAFF. In DNA form, the CDR3 reads TGTGCCAGCAGCTTAGGTGGGGGTAAACGGGAAGCTTTCTTT.

This chain uses TRBV6-1 with TRBJ2-5; perhaps TRBD1 as D (5 bases). Germline V gene data show CDR1 as MNHNS and CDR2 as SASEGT. The V gene lost 3 bases and the J gene lost 7 bases, with 12 bases spanning the gap. There are 13 residues in the CDR3. The DNA for the CDR3 is TGTGCCAGCAGTGAGGGCAGGGTATGGACCCAGTACTTC. Its translation is CASSEGRVWTQYF.

V usage is TRBV24-1 and J usage is TRBJ1-4, with D perhaps TRBD1 (5 bases). Deletions cut 1 base from V and 8 bases from J, with 10 bases between. The germline V gene has CDR1 KGHDR and CDR2 SFDVKD. There are 14 residues in the CDR3. The CDR3 sequence is CATSDFREGEKLFF. The CDR3 region has the DNA TGTGCCACCAGTGATTTCAGGGAAGGCGAAAAACTGTTTTTT.

The chain employs TRBV3-1 (or the pseudogene TRBV3-2) and TRBJ2-5; 7 bases fit TRBD1. CDR3 length: 13 residues. The germline V gene has CDR1 LGHDT and CDR2 YNNKEL (reference sequence). Losses at the gene ends were 6 bases for V and 4 bases for J; bases not matched to a gene: 5. CDR3 coding DNA: TGTGCCAGCAGATGGACAGGTCGAGAGACCCAGTACTTC. Translation: CASRWTGRETQYF.